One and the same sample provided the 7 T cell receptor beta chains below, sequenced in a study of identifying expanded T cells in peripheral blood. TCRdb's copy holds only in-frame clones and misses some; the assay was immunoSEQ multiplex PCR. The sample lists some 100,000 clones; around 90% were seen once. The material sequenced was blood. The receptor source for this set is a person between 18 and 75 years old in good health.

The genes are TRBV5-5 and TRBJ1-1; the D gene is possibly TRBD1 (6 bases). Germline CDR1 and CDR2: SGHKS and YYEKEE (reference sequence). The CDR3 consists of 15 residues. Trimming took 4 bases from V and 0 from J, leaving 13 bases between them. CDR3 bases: TGTGCCAGCAGCCTCCTGGGGGCTTTGAACACTGAAGCTTTCTTT. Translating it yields CASSLLGALNTEAFF.

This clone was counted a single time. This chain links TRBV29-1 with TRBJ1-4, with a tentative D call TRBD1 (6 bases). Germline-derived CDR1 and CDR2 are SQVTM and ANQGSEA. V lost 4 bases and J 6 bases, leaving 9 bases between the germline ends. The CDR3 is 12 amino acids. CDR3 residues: CSVAQGDEKLFF. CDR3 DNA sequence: TGCAGCGTTGCACAGGGTGATGAAAAACTGTTTTTT.

This CDR3 reads CASSLLTAYRGPVRSPGYTF. The DNA for the CDR3 is TGCGCCAGCAGCTTGCTTACGGCGTACAGGGGGCCCGTCCGGTCGCCGGGCTACACCTTC. The chain employs TRBV5-1 and TRBJ1-2; 9 nucleotides match TRBD1. V lost 1 base to trimming and J lost 8 bases; unmatched junction nucleotides: 24. This CDR3 is 20 amino acids long. Per the germline V gene, CDR1 is SGHRS and CDR2 is YFSETQ.

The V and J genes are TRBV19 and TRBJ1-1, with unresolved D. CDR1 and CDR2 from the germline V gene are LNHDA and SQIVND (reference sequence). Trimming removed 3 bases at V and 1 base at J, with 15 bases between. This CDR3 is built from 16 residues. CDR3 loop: CASSMINVASNTEAFF. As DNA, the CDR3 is TGTGCCAGTAGTATGATTAACGTTGCTTCGAACACTGAAGCTTTCTTT.

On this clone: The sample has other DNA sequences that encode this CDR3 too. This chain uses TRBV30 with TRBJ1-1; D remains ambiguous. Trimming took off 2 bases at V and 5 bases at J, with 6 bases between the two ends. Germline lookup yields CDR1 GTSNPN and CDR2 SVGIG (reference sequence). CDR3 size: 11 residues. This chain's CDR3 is CAWSSGTEAFF. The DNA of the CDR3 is TGTGCCTGGAGTTCGGGGACTGAAGCTTTCTTT. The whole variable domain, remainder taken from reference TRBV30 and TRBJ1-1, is SQTIHQWPATLVQPVGSPLSLECTVEGTSNPNLYWYRQAAGRGLQLLFYSVGIGQISSEVPQNLSASRPQDRQFILSSKKLLLSDSGFYLCAWSSGTEAFFGQGTRLTVV.

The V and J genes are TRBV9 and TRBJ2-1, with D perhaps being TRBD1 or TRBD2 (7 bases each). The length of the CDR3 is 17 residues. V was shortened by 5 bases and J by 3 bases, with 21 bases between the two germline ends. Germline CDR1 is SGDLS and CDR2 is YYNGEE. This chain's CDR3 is CASSEGPGGQNYNEQFF. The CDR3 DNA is TGTGCCAGCAGTGAGGGCCCGGGGGGACAGAACTACAATGAGCAGTTCTTC.

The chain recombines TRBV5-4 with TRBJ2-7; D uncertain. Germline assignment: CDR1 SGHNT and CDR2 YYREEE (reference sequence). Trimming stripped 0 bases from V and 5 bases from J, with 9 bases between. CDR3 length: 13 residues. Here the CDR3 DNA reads TGTGCCAGCAGCTTGGCCGGTCGCGACGAGCAGTACTTC. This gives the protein CASSLAGRDEQYF.